These 32 T cell receptor beta chains share one sample of origin, sequenced in a study of shared clonotypes between healthy human individuals. Terminally differentiated effector memory CD45RA+ cells were excluded from the naive CD8 cells, which were CD45RO-negative and positively selected for CCR7. Repertoires were generated with immunoSEQ multiplex PCR, while TCRdb's copy carries only in-frame clones and drops some. The data hold roughly 2,000,000 clones, with about 95% observed a single time. Sequencing was done on a sample of naive CD8+ T cells sorted from blood. The receptor source for this set is a man aged 18 to 35 in good health.

This chain connects TRBV6-1 to TRBJ1-5; D gene ambiguous. Germline V gene data show CDR1 as MNHNS and CDR2 as SASEGT. V lost 2 bases and J 7 bases, leaving 15 bases between the germline ends. CDR3 size: 15 residues. The CDR3 reads CASSEFNAGNQPQHF. The CDR3 coding sequence is TGTGCCAGCAGTGAATTCAATGCGGGGAACCAGCCCCAGCATTTT.

This rearrangement joins TRBV5-6 to TRBJ2-5; TRBD1 is a possible D gene (5 bases). Germline V gene data show CDR1 as SGHDT and CDR2 as YYEEEE. The V end was cut by 0 bases, the J end by 4 bases, with 13 bases between. This CDR3 comprises 15 residues. CDR3 nucleotide sequence: TGTGCCAGCAGCTTGGCAGGGTTTAACCTAGAGACCCAGTACTTC. Protein sequence: CASSLAGFNLETQYF.

The chain is built from TRBV5-6 and TRBJ1-2; weak D call: TRBD1 (6 bases). This CDR3 contains 15 residues. CDR1 is SGHDT, CDR2 YYEEEE, per germline. Trimming left V 4 bases short and J 1 base short, with 14 bases between. CDR3 in amino acids: CASSPAGDINYGYTF. CDR3 in DNA: TGTGCCAGCAGCCCAGCGGGGGACATTAACTATGGCTACACCTTC.

The V and J genes are TRBV7-6 and TRBJ2-3; D perhaps matches TRBD2 (5 bases). Germline V gives CDR1 SGHVS, CDR2 FNYEAQ. The CDR3 has 15 amino acids. Trimming stripped 2 bases from V and 6 bases from J, with 15 bases between. CDR3 loop: CASSLYGGGSDTQYF. In nucleotides, the CDR3 is TGTGCCAGCAGCTTATATGGAGGAGGTTCGGATACGCAGTATTTT.

V gene TRBV11-2 combines with J gene TRBJ2-3; 8 bases match TRBD1. V lost 2 bases and J lost 2; bases outside the gene matches: 6. CDR1 and CDR2 (germline): SGHAT, FQNNGV. This CDR3 has 16 amino acids. The CDR3 nucleotides read TGTGCCAGCAGCTTATTAGTGACAGGGGTCACAGATACGCAGTATTTT. Translation: CASSLLVTGVTDTQYF. Looking up the rest from reference TRBV11-2 and TRBJ2-3 gives the full variable domain: EAGVAQSPRYKIIEKRQSVAFWCNPISGHATLYWYQQILGQGPKLLIQFQNNGVVDDSQLPKDRFSAERLKGVDSTLKIQPAKLEDSAVYLCASSLLVTGVTDTQYFGPGTRLTVL.

In regard to this clone: Additional DNA sequences in this sample encode the identical CDR3. The chain employs TRBV28 and TRBJ2-5; TRBD1 aligns across 7 bases. The CDR3 has 14 amino acids. Trimming removed 3 bases from V and 1 base from J; junction bases left unmatched: 2. The germline gives CDR1 MDHEN, CDR2 SYDVKM. In DNA form, the CDR3 reads TGTGCCAGCAGTTTGTCAGGGGGCCAAGAGACCCAGTACTTC. Protein sequence: CASSLSGGQETQYF. Full variable domain (remainder filled in from reference TRBV28 and TRBJ2-5): DVKVTQSSRYLVKRTGEKVFLECVQDMDHENMFWYRQDPGLGLRLIYFSYDVKMKEKGDIPEGYSVSREKKERFSLILESASTNQTSMYLCASSLSGGQETQYFGPGTRLLVL.

In the case of this clone: At the DNA level, this CDR3 is encoded by other sequences in the same sample as well. V and J are TRBV7-9 and TRBJ2-3, with D unresolved. Trimming stripped 4 bases from V and 6 bases from J, with 8 bases between. Per the germline V gene, CDR1 is SEHNR and CDR2 is FQNEAQ (reference sequence). The CDR3 runs to 12 residues. This chain's CDR3 is CASSYTPDTQYF. CDR3 DNA sequence: TGTGCCAGCAGCTACACCCCCGATACGCAGTATTTT. Variable domain in full (rest from reference TRBV7-9 and TRBJ2-3): DTGVSQNPRHKITKRGQNVTFRCDPISEHNRLYWYRQTLGQGPEFLTYFQNEAQLEKSRLLSDRFSAERPKGSFSTLEIQRTEQGDSAMYLCASSYTPDTQYFGPGTRLTVL.

The J gene is TRBJ2-1, the V gene TRBV5-6, with unresolved D. The CDR3 contains 12 residues. Trimming stripped 3 bases from V and 9 bases from J, with 10 bases between. The germline gives CDR1 SGHDT, CDR2 YYEEEE. CDR3 residues: CASSYGPGEQFF. The DNA of the CDR3 is TGTGCCAGCAGCTATGGACCGGGTGAGCAGTTCTTC.

The chain couples TRBV9 to TRBJ1-5; D might be TRBD1 (5 bases). The CDR3 loop spans 15 amino acids. Germline CDR1 and CDR2: SGDLS and YYNGEE. V dropped 0 bases and J dropped 5 bases, with 12 bases sitting between them. CDR3 sequence (DNA): TGTGCCAGCAGCGTAGACGGGGGTTCTTATCAGCCCCAGCATTTT. Translating it yields CASSVDGGSYQPQHF.

The chain has TRBV9 and TRBJ2-3, with 7 bases identical to TRBD1. Germline lookup yields CDR1 SGDLS and CDR2 YYNGEE. The V segment lost 3 bases and the J segment 0 bases; nucleotides outside the gene matches: 4. This CDR3 contains 15 residues. This chain's CDR3 is CASSAGDSSTDTQYF. The CDR3 nucleotides are TGTGCCAGCAGCGCTGGGGACAGTAGCACAGATACGCAGTATTTT.

This clone was counted a few times. The genes are TRBV6-6 and TRBJ1-6, with 7 positions matching TRBD1. Trimming removed 7 bases from V and 4 bases from J; junction bases left unmatched: 7. The germline gives CDR1 MNHNY, CDR2 SVGAGI (reference sequence). The CDR3 spans 15 residues. The CDR3 nucleotides read TGTGCCAGCACCGACGGACAGGCTTATAATTCACCCCTCCACTTT. Translating gives CASTDGQAYNSPLHF.

The rearrangement uses TRBV6-1 and TRBJ2-1; D is unclear. Trimming shortened V by 6 bases and J by 3 bases, and 12 bases separated the two germline ends. Looked up from germline, CDR1 is MNHNS and CDR2 is SASEGT. The CDR3 sequence is 14 residues long. The CDR3 DNA is TGTGCCAGCAGCGAACCCTCTGACTACAATGAGCAGTTCTTC. Encoded protein: CASSEPSDYNEQFF.

The chain couples TRBV9 to TRBJ2-3; 7 bases agree with TRBD2. Trimming removed 4 bases from V and 0 bases from J; junction bases left unmatched: 8. Germline V CDR1 and CDR2: SGDLS, YYNGEE. CDR3 length equals 16 residues. The CDR3 spells CASSPEPGGSTDTQYF. The CDR3 DNA reads as TGTGCCAGCAGCCCTGAACCCGGGGGGAGCACAGATACGCAGTATTTT.

The chain carries TRBV30 and TRBJ1-4; D uncertain. CDR1 and CDR2 from the germline V gene are GTSNPN and SVGIG (reference sequence). Trimming removed 2 bases from V and 12 bases from J, with 13 bases in between. This CDR3 contains 12 residues. Here the CDR3 reads CAWSTDGVELFF. The CDR3, as DNA: TGTGCCTGGAGTACCGACGGAGTGGAACTGTTTTTT.

The genes are TRBV13 and TRBJ2-1; 7 bases line up with TRBD2. V shed 4 bases, J shed 2 bases, and the junction held 5 bases outside the gene matches. CDR3 length equals 15 residues. Germline V lookup: CDR1 PRHDT, CDR2 FYEKMQ (reference sequence). The CDR3 DNA follows: TGTGCCAGCAGCTCCACGGGACTACCCTACAATGAGCAGTTCTTC. This codes for CASSSTGLPYNEQFF.

The J gene is TRBJ2-3, the V gene TRBV9; unclear D gene. V lost 1 base and J lost 2, with 11 bases in between. CDR1 and CDR2 from the germline V gene are SGDLS and YYNGEE. CDR3 length: 15 residues. CDR3 sequence: CASSVHKAYTDTQYF. CDR3 in DNA: TGTGCCAGCAGCGTACATAAGGCCTACACAGATACGCAGTATTTT.

This rearrangement joins TRBV19 to TRBJ1-1; a weak D match, TRBD1 (5 bases). The CDR3 consists of 13 residues. Trimming removed 3 bases at V and 6 bases at J, with 11 bases between. From germline, CDR1 is LNHDA and CDR2 SQIVND (reference sequence). CDR3 nucleotide sequence: TGTGCCAGTAGTATGGGGGGAGGGGCTGAAGCTTTCTTT. Translation gives CASSMGGGAEAFF.

This clone was seen just once. CDR3 coding DNA: TGTGCCAGCAGTTCGGGCCCTAGCGGGTTCGGTGAGCAGTTCTTC. Encoded protein: CASSSGPSGFGEQFF. The chain couples TRBV7-9 to TRBJ2-1; 8 bases match TRBD2. The CDR3 is 15 residues long. Germline V gene data show CDR1 as SEHNR and CDR2 as FQNEAQ (reference sequence). V gave up 6 bases and J gave up 9 bases; unmatched junction bases: 13.

For this clone: An end of the junction does not agree with germline; a read error may underlie this. The V and J genes are TRBV7-7 and TRBJ2-2, with 8 bases that match TRBD2. CDR3 length: 18 amino acids. Germline CDR1 reads SSHAT; CDR2 reads FNYEAQ (reference sequence). The CDR3 is CASSLLLLAEANTGELFF. CDR3 DNA: TGTGCTAGCAGCTTATTACTACTAGCGGAGGCGAACACCGGGGAGCTGTTTTTT.

The genes are TRBV9 and TRBJ2-7; D remains ambiguous. The germline V gene has CDR1 SGDLS and CDR2 YYNGEE. V lost 8 bases, J lost 6 bases, and 27 bases lay in between. This CDR3 has 16 residues. DNA for the CDR3: TGTGCCAGTCCCTGGAAGAAGGCCGACCCTACCCGCGAGCAGTACTTC. Its protein product is CASPWKKADPTREQYF.

The CDR3 spells CASSLERATGELFF. In nucleotides, the CDR3 is TGTGCCAGCAGCTTGGAGAGGGCCACCGGGGAGCTGTTTTTT. The rearrangement uses TRBV5-5 and TRBJ2-2; tentative D call: TRBD2 (5 bases). CDR3 length equals 14 residues. Per the germline V gene, CDR1 is SGHKS and CDR2 is YYEKEE (reference sequence). Trimming pared 0 bases from V and 4 bases from J, leaving 7 bases between.

The chain carries TRBV6-1 and TRBJ2-7; 7 bases fit TRBD1. Trimming removed 6 bases from V and 4 bases from J; junction bases left unmatched: 9. CDR1 and CDR2 (germline): MNHNS, SASEGT. CDR3 size: 14 residues. This chain's CDR3 is CASSNRDRNYEQYF. CDR3 nucleotides: TGTGCCAGCAGCAACCGGGACAGAAATTACGAGCAGTACTTC.

DNA for the CDR3: TGTGCCAGCAGCCGCTGGGGGGGACAAGAAGAGACCCAGTACTTC. Residues: CASSRWGGQEETQYF. V and J are TRBV13 and TRBJ2-5, with TRBD2 as a possible D gene (7 bases). The CDR3 runs to 15 residues. Deletions cut 5 bases from V and 3 bases from J, with 16 bases between. Germline V gene lookup returns CDR1 PRHDT and CDR2 FYEKMQ (reference sequence).

The chain employs TRBV27 and TRBJ2-7; the match to TRBD1 covers 10 bases. CDR1 is MNHEY, CDR2 SMNVEV, per germline (reference sequence). CDR3 length: 17 amino acids. J gave up 2 bases and V 5 bases, and 12 bases lay outside the gene matches. In DNA form, the CDR3 reads TGTGCCAGCAGTGACAGGGGGCCCGGCTTCGAAGCCTACGAGCAGTACTTC. Translating it yields CASSDRGPGFEAYEQYF.

The CDR3 region is CASSLEPDHEQYF. The CDR3 DNA sequence: TGTGCCAGCAGCTTAGAGCCCGACCACGAGCAGTACTTC. This chain joins TRBV11-2 and TRBJ2-7; no firm D call. Trimming stripped 0 bases from V and 5 bases from J, with 8 bases between. CDR1 SGHAT and CDR2 FQNNGV come from the germline V gene. CDR3 length: 13 amino acids.

This chain links TRBV5-1 with TRBJ2-4; the match to TRBD1 covers 9 bases. Germline-derived CDR1 and CDR2 are SGHRS and YFSETQ. J gave up 6 bases and V 4 bases, and 5 bases lay outside the gene matches. The CDR3 loop spans 14 amino acids. The chain's CDR3 is CASSEGTGINIQYF. The CDR3 coding sequence is TGCGCCAGCAGCGAAGGGACAGGGATAAACATTCAGTACTTC.

V usage is TRBV6-5 and J usage is TRBJ1-2; D unresolved. V was trimmed by 2 bases and J by 3 bases, leaving 16 bases between them. In germline, CDR1 is MNHEY, CDR2 SVGAGI. This CDR3 is built from 16 residues. The chain's CDR3 is CASSYVRLSGDYGYTF. DNA for the CDR3: TGTGCCAGCAGTTACGTGAGACTATCTGGGGACTATGGCTACACCTTC.

Only one count was recorded for this clone. Other DNA sequences from this sample encode an identical CDR3 as well. This chain links TRBV27 with TRBJ2-7, with D hard to call. CDR1 is MNHEY and CDR2 is SMNVEV in the germline V gene (reference sequence). V was shortened by 2 bases and J by 1 base, with 6 bases between the two germline ends. CDR3 length: 13 residues. For the CDR3, the DNA is TGTGCCAGCAGTTTAAGTCCTTCCTACGAGCAGTACTTC. Its translation is CASSLSPSYEQYF.

The chain is built from TRBV7-9 and TRBJ1-6; no definite D call. V was pared by 2 bases and J by 4 bases, with 12 bases between. The CDR3 loop spans 16 amino acids. The germline gives CDR1 SEHNR, CDR2 FQNEAQ (reference sequence). DNA of the CDR3: TGTGCCAGCAGCTTATATGTGGACGCGTATAATTCACCCCTCCACTTT. Translation: CASSLYVDAYNSPLHF.

V gene TRBV10-1 combines with J gene TRBJ2-1, with 13 bases lining up with TRBD2. Germline lookup yields CDR1 WNHNN and CDR2 SYGVQD (reference sequence). Unmatched junction bases numbered 4, after V lost 6 bases and J lost 8 bases. CDR3 size: 14 residues. The CDR3 DNA is TGCGCCAGCAGACTAGCGGGGGGGCCACATGAGCAGTTCTTC. It codes for CASRLAGGPHEQFF.

This chain joins TRBV27 and TRBJ1-1, with a tentative D call TRBD1 (5 bases). The V end was cut by 0 bases, the J end by 5 bases, with 10 bases between. Germline-derived CDR1 and CDR2 are MNHEY and SMNVEV (reference sequence). The CDR3 runs 14 residues. The CDR3 nucleotides are TGTGCCAGCAGTTTATCGATACGGGGGACTGAAGCTTTCTTT. It codes for CASSLSIRGTEAFF.

CDR3 residues: CASSLGPGGGYTF. The CDR3 DNA follows: TGTGCCAGCAGCTTAGGTCCAGGTGGCGGCTACACCTTC. This chain links TRBV11-2 with TRBJ1-2; D not resolved. This CDR3 is 13 amino acids long. V lost 1 base and J 8 bases, leaving 11 bases between the germline ends. CDR1 SGHAT and CDR2 FQNNGV come from the germline V gene.